These 15 T cell receptor beta chains were all obtained from the same sample, sequenced in a study of OX40 agonist ivuxolimab in advanced cancers. The table came from immunoSEQ multiplex PCR; TCRdb's copy has only in-frame clones and leaves some out. Of about 73,000 clones in the sample, more than 80% were seen once. The specimen comprised CD4+ or CD8+ T cells sorted from blood, sampled in a trial of the OX40 agonist ivuxolimab. These receptors were collected from an adult with an advanced solid tumor such as melanoma, head and neck, liver or kidney cancer.

The chain combines TRBV2 with TRBJ2-7, with D possibly TRBD1 on 5 matching bases. Germline V gene lookup returns CDR1 SNHLY and CDR2 FYNNEI. V shed 6 bases and J shed 6 bases, with 15 bases lying between them. CDR3 size: 13 residues. The CDR3 region has the DNA TGTGCCAGCAGCGTTTTAACAGGTTTCGAGCAGTACTTC. It is translated as CASSVLTGFEQYF.

This clone was observed a single time. V gene TRBV15 combines with J gene TRBJ1-2; D possibly corresponds to TRBD1 (5 bases). This CDR3 has 15 residues. Between the trimmed V and J ends, which lost 3 bases and 2 bases, there was a span of 13 bases. Germline V gene sequence: CDR1 LNHNV, CDR2 YYDKDF (reference sequence). Here the CDR3 reads CATSRPGQPNYGYTF. CDR3 coding DNA: TGTGCCACCAGCAGGCCAGGGCAGCCGAACTATGGCTACACCTTC.

Written as DNA, the CDR3 is TGCGCCAGCAGCTTCGGTTCAGGGACTAATGAAAAACTGTTTTTT. This sequence encodes CASSFGSGTNEKLFF. The chain is built from TRBV5-1 and TRBJ1-4, with D perhaps matching TRBD1 (5 bases). CDR1 is SGHRS and CDR2 is YFSETQ in the germline V gene. V dropped 2 bases and J dropped 2 bases, with 10 bases sitting between them. The length of the CDR3 is 15 residues.

J is TRBJ2-3 and V is TRBV6-1, with TRBD2 matching 10 bases. This CDR3 contains 16 residues. V shed 4 bases, J shed 0 bases, and the junction held 4 bases outside the gene matches. Germline V gene lookup returns CDR1 MNHNS and CDR2 SASEGT. The CDR3 DNA reads as TGTGCCAGCAGTGTTTTAGCGGGAGGAAGCACAGATACGCAGTATTTT. Translated: CASSVLAGGSTDTQYF.

This chain connects TRBV7-2 to TRBJ2-7, with D tentatively TRBD1 (6 bases). The CDR3 contains 17 residues. Between the trimmed V and J ends, which lost 4 bases and 2 bases, there was a span of 21 bases. Germline V gene sequence: CDR1 SGHTA, CDR2 FQGNSA. For the CDR3, the DNA is TGTGCCAGCAGCTCCCGTGGGGCCGGGACAAGGACCTACGAGCAGTACTTC. This sequence encodes CASSSRGAGTRTYEQYF.

This clone occurred a few times. The chain links TRBV18 to TRBJ2-7; 8 bases are a match to TRBD2. The CDR3 has 18 amino acids. The V gene's germline CDR1 is KGHSH and CDR2 LQKENI. Germline trimming cut 0 bases from V and 2 bases from J; bases unmatched to any gene: 12. CDR3 residues: CASSPPTRSSGSAYEQYF. The CDR3, as DNA: TGTGCCAGCTCACCACCAACCCGATCTAGCGGGTCCGCCTACGAGCAGTACTTC.

This clone has a single count. The J gene is TRBJ1-3, the V gene TRBV5-6; D unclear. CDR1 and CDR2 (germline): SGHDT, YYEEEE. This CDR3 is built from 15 residues. The V gene lost 0 bases and the J gene lost 4 bases, with 11 bases spanning the gap. The CDR3 bases are TGTGCCAGCAGCTTGGCCGCGATAACGGGAAACACCATATATTTT. As protein: CASSLAAITGNTIYF.

This rearrangement joins TRBV10-3 to TRBJ2-7, with D unclear. Germline lookup yields CDR1 ENHRY and CDR2 SYGVKD. The CDR3 has 12 amino acids. The V end lost 3 bases, the J end lost 7 bases, and 10 bases lay between the germline ends. Written as DNA, the CDR3 is TGTGCCATCAGTGAACGGGTGGGGGAGCAGTACTTC. Translated, it gives CAISERVGEQYF.

This clone was detected only once. The chain combines TRBV29-1 with TRBJ2-7; D perhaps matches TRBD1 (5 bases). CDR1 is SQVTM and CDR2 is ANQGSEA in the germline V gene. The V and J ends lost 6 bases and 2 bases respectively, with 14 bases between them. The CDR3 runs to 13 residues. The CDR3 DNA follows: TGCAGCGTGACCCCCCAGGGCACCTACGAGCAGTACTTC. Protein sequence: CSVTPQGTYEQYF.

The chain carries TRBV29-1 and TRBJ1-1, with D unclear. There are 11 residues in the CDR3. V was clipped by 5 bases and J by 6 bases, with 10 bases between them. Germline CDR1 reads SQVTM; CDR2 reads ANQGSEA. For the CDR3, the DNA is TGCAGCGTTTATTGGATGGCTGAAGCTTTCTTT. Protein sequence: CSVYWMAEAFF. The entire variable domain, with the rest obtained from reference TRBV29-1 and TRBJ1-1, is as follows: SAVISQKPSRDICQRGTSLTIQCQVDSQVTMMFWYRQQPGQSLTLIATANQGSEATYESGFVIDKFPISRPNLTFSTLTVSNMSPEDSSIYLCSVYWMAEAFFGQGTRLTVV.

DNA for the CDR3: TGTGCCAGCAGTTTCGGGGACAGGGGATACGAGCAGTACTTC. Translating gives CASSFGDRGYEQYF. The rearrangement links TRBV27 to TRBJ2-7, with 10 bases fitting TRBD1. From germline, CDR1 is MNHEY and CDR2 SMNVEV (reference sequence). V was pared by 3 bases and J by 4 bases, with 3 bases of the junction left unmatched. The CDR3 has 14 residues.

This chain links TRBV6-1 with TRBJ1-5; the D is unclear. Germline CDR1 reads MNHNS; CDR2 reads SASEGT. The CDR3 totals 14 residues. V was shortened by 7 bases and J by 7 bases, with 17 bases between the two germline ends. CDR3 sequence (DNA): TGTGCCAGCACCAAGTTCGGGGAAGGACAGCCCCAGCATTTT. Translation: CASTKFGEGQPQHF.

The J gene is TRBJ2-1, the V gene TRBV9; 15 positions agree with TRBD2. The CDR3 contains 19 residues. V lost 0 bases to trimming and J lost 4 bases; unmatched junction nucleotides: 8. Germline CDR1 SGDLS, CDR2 YYNGEE. The CDR3 loop is CASSVDEGTSGRLYNEQFF. The CDR3 DNA sequence: TGTGCCAGCAGCGTAGACGAAGGGACTAGCGGGAGGTTGTACAATGAGCAGTTCTTC.

This chain connects TRBV5-4 to TRBJ2-1; D may be TRBD2 (6 bases). The CDR3 runs 13 residues. V was pared by 0 bases and J by 6 bases, with 7 bases between. Germline V gene sequence: CDR1 SGHNT, CDR2 YYREEE (reference sequence). DNA of the CDR3: TGTGCCAGCAGCTTGGGGAGGGTCAATGAGCAGTTCTTC. This codes for CASSLGRVNEQFF.

A note on this clone: Other DNA sequences in this sample translate to the same CDR3. V is TRBV7-8 and J is TRBJ2-5; 11 bases fit TRBD2. Germline CDR1 and CDR2: SGHVS and FQNEAQ. The CDR3 spans 16 residues. V lost 5 bases to trimming and J lost 4 bases; unmatched junction nucleotides: 9. The CDR3 nucleotides are TGTGCCAGCAGCCCACTAGCGGGAGAAGCGGTAGAGACCCAGTACTTC. This gives the protein CASSPLAGEAVETQYF.